The 10 T cell receptor beta chains presented below share a single source sample, sequenced in a study of low-dose radiotherapy and immunotherapy resistance in tumors. TRAV- and TRBV-specific primers were used for first-strand cDNA, which covered alpha and beta chains. TCR amplification used about 18 PCR cycles, a constant-region primer and a V-primer adapter. One entry per CDR3 protein, called by TCRdb with MiXCR from the reads. The sample consists of fewer than 90,000 distinct CDR3 sequences, around 29% of them appearing once. Time point meaning: before trial treatment. Sample: PBMCs, taken before treatment. These receptors came from a female donor with ovarian cancer.

This clonotype came up many times. The genes are TRBV20-1 and TRBJ1-1, with 9 positions matching TRBD1. J lost 8 bases, V lost 2 bases, and 12 bases had no gene match. Germline V gives CDR1 DFQATT, CDR2 SNEGSKA (reference sequence). The CDR3 covers 15 residues. CDR3 DNA: TGCAGTGCTAGACCCCACACTACAGGGGGCGGCGAAGCTTTCTTT. This gives the protein CSARPHTTGGGEAFF.

With regard to this clonotype: It differs at one base from a far larger clone, so likely a read error. This chain uses TRBV7-9 with TRBJ2-5, with 10 nucleotides matching TRBD2. Germline V gives CDR1 SEHNR, CDR2 FQNEAQ (reference sequence). This CDR3 contains 18 residues. The J segment lost 11 bases and the V segment lost 5 bases, leaving 23 bases of the junction unmatched. The chain's CDR3 is CASSPEPLAGSSYNEQYF. In DNA, the CDR3 is TGTGCCAGCAGCCCCGAACCACTAGCGGGGTCTTCCTACAATGAGCAGTACTTC.

Many counts were recorded for this clonotype. V and J are TRBV28 and TRBJ1-2; the D gene is possibly TRBD1 (6 bases). V was pared by 6 bases and J by 4 bases, with 15 bases between. Germline CDR1 MDHEN, CDR2 SYDVKM. The CDR3 runs to 14 residues. The CDR3 nucleotides read TGTGCCAGCAGGCAGTGGGGGCTTAGCTATGGCTACACCTTC. This translates into CASRQWGLSYGYTF.

In the case of this clonotype: A far bigger clonotype differs at one base, so this is likely a read error. J is TRBJ2-3 and V is TRBV5-3, with D possibly TRBD2 on 5 matching bases. TRBV5-3 is an open reading frame, and its role is uncertain. Trimming left V 10 bases short and J 4 bases short, with 28 bases between. The CDR3 sequence is 17 residues long. The CDR3 coding sequence is TGTGCCTGCAGCTTAGATTTCCGGGGAAATAGCCCAGATACGCAGTATTTT. This gives the protein CACSLDFRGNSPDTQYF.

This clonotype was seen at least ten times. V gene TRBV18 combines with J gene TRBJ2-2; 11 bases fit TRBD2. Trimming cost V 3 bases and J 0 bases; bases outside gene matches: 3. Germline CDR1 is KGHSH and CDR2 is LQKENI. The CDR3 extends over 17 amino acids. The CDR3 is CASSPLAGGSNTGELFF. CDR3 nucleotide sequence: TGTGCCAGCTCACCTCTAGCGGGAGGATCGAACACCGGGGAGCTGTTTTTT.

This clonotype was recorded many times. CDR3 nucleotides: TGTGCCAGCAGCCGGACTAGAGGTGAGCAGTTCTTC. Translating gives CASSRTRGEQFF. The chain combines TRBV7-2 with TRBJ2-1, with 7 bases that match TRBD2. The CDR3 consists of 12 residues. V shed 5 bases and J 9 bases; nucleotides not matched to a gene: 4. Germline V lookup: CDR1 SGHTA, CDR2 FQGNSA.

This clonotype was found many times. This rearrangement joins TRBV10-3 to TRBJ2-7; 10 bases match TRBD1. Germline-derived CDR1 and CDR2 are ENHRY and SYGVKD. V lost 2 bases, J lost 6 bases, and 4 bases stayed unmatched. The CDR3 loop spans 14 amino acids. CDR3 in amino acids: CAISEGDRGSEQYF. DNA for the CDR3: TGTGCCATCAGTGAGGGGGACAGGGGAAGCGAGCAGTACTTC.

This clonotype was counted at least ten times. The chain recombines TRBV11-2 with TRBJ2-1; perhaps TRBD2 as D (5 bases). Trimming removed 1 base at V and 6 bases at J, with 10 bases between. The CDR3 totals 14 residues. The germline gives CDR1 SGHAT, CDR2 FQNNGV. The CDR3 DNA reads as TGTGCCAGCAGCTTAGGGTTAGCGAGCAATGAGCAGTTCTTC. Encoded protein: CASSLGLASNEQFF.

In regard to this clonotype: A far larger clone is just one base off, so this is likely a read error. The rearrangement joins TRBV10-3 to TRBJ2-5, with TRBD2 matching over 7 bases. In germline, CDR1 is ENHRY, CDR2 SYGVKD. The CDR3 has 18 residues. V trimming: 8 bases; J trimming: 11 bases; junction bases outside the gene matches: 29. The DNA of the CDR3 is TGTGCCATCGGGGGGGGTGACTCGACACAAGTTACCTACAATGAGCAGTACTTC. Translation: CAIGGGDSTQVTYNEQYF.

The chain combines TRBV18 with TRBJ2-1; D perhaps matches TRBD1 (5 bases). V gave up 6 bases and J gave up 4 bases, with 13 bases separating them. CDR1 KGHSH and CDR2 LQKENI come from the germline V gene. CDR3 length: 14 residues. This CDR3 reads CASSPGRPYNEQFF. CDR3 DNA sequence: TGTGCCAGCTCCCCAGGGCGGCCTTACAATGAGCAGTTCTTC.